A selection of T cell receptor beta chains follows, all from one sample in a study of memory CD4+ T cells and cytomegalovirus serostatus. Produced via immunoSEQ multiplex PCR; TCRdb's table is partial and in-frame only. The sample has over 45,000 clones; under 90% are singletons. Sequencing was carried out using memory CD4+ T cells from blood. The receptors derive from an adult in good health and CMV-seronegative. Some clones in this sample may be carry-over from other donors' samples. Each CDR3 is given with its conserved first and last residue. Each record gives: D gene, J gene, V gene, clone size, CDR3 DNA, CDR3 protein. A D gene is named only where the DNA matches it firmly. The size entry is marked missing in some rows and otherwise reads once, few, many or a size class.

d_call: NA
j_call: TRBJ1-4
v_call: TRBV5-1
clone_size: NA
cdr3_nt: TGCGCCAGCAGCTTGATTGGGGGCGCGGGAGAAAAACTGTTTTTT
cdr3_aa: CASSLIGGAGEKLFF

d_call: NA
j_call: TRBJ1-5
v_call: TRBV5-6
clone_size: NA
cdr3_nt: TGTGCCAGCAGCTTGCGTTTCGCACGGGGACGCAATCAGCCCCAGCATTTT
cdr3_aa: CASSLRFARGRNQPQHF

d_call: TRBD2
j_call: TRBJ2-7
v_call: TRBV7-6
clone_size: NA
cdr3_nt: TGTGCCAGCAGCTTAGTGGGACTAGCGGAATCCTACGAGCAGTACTTC
cdr3_aa: CASSLVGLAESYEQYF

d_call: TRBD1
j_call: TRBJ1-1
v_call: TRBV29-1
clone_size: NA
cdr3_nt: TGCAGCACCTCTAGGACAGGGGTGGACACTGAAGCTTTCTTT
cdr3_aa: CSTSRTGVDTEAFF

d_call: NA
j_call: TRBJ1-3
v_call: TRBV7-9
clone_size: NA
cdr3_nt: TGTGCCAGCAGCTTAGAAGGAGGGGTTTCTGGAAACACCATATATTTT
cdr3_aa: CASSLEGGVSGNTIYF

d_call: TRBD2
j_call: TRBJ2-1
v_call: TRBV5-6
clone_size: NA
cdr3_nt: TGTGCCAGCAGCTTGATGACTAGCGCTTCATCGTGGAGTGAGCAGTTCTTC
cdr3_aa: CASSLMTSASSWSEQFF

d_call: NA
j_call: TRBJ2-1
v_call: TRBV7-9
clone_size: NA
cdr3_nt: TGTGCCAGCAGCCTTCCAGGGGCCGGCGGCAATGAGCAGTTCTTC
cdr3_aa: CASSLPGAGGNEQFF

d_call: TRBD1
j_call: TRBJ1-5
v_call: TRBV5-1
clone_size: NA
cdr3_nt: TGCGCCAGCAGCCCGGGGACAGGGAACTCAAATCAGCCCCAGCATTTT
cdr3_aa: CASSPGTGNSNQPQHF

d_call: NA
j_call: TRBJ2-6
v_call: TRBV28
clone_size: NA
cdr3_nt: TGTGCCAGCAGCTCTAGTTACTCGTCTGGGGCCAACGTCCTGACTTTC
cdr3_aa: CASSSSYSSGANVLTF

d_call: TRBD1
j_call: TRBJ1-5
v_call: TRBV19
clone_size: NA
cdr3_nt: TGTGCCAGTAGCCACCCCGGGACAGGGTCCGATCAGCCCCAGCATTTT
cdr3_aa: CASSHPGTGSDQPQHF

d_call: NA
j_call: TRBJ1-5
v_call: TRBV10-2
clone_size: few
cdr3_nt: TGCGCCAGCAGTCCCGCGCAGGGTGGGCAGCCCCAGCATTTT
cdr3_aa: CASSPAQGGQPQHF

d_call: TRBD2
j_call: TRBJ2-7
v_call: TRBV7-2
clone_size: NA
cdr3_nt: TGTGCCAGCAGCTTCCAGACTAGCGGGATCCCGCCCTACGAGCAGTACTTC
cdr3_aa: CASSFQTSGIPPYEQYF

d_call: NA
j_call: TRBJ2-5
v_call: TRBV6-5
clone_size: NA
cdr3_nt: TGTGCCAGCAGTTATGGCCCAGGGACCCAGTACTTC
cdr3_aa: CASSYGPGTQYF

d_call: NA
j_call: TRBJ2-7
v_call: TRBV5-1
clone_size: NA
cdr3_nt: TGCGCCAGCAGCTTAAACCGGGACTACGAGCAGTACTTC
cdr3_aa: CASSLNRDYEQYF

d_call: NA
j_call: TRBJ2-7
v_call: TRBV7-3
clone_size: NA
cdr3_nt: TGTGCCAGCAGCTTAATCTTAGGGAAGGAGCAGTACTTC
cdr3_aa: CASSLILGKEQYF

d_call: NA
j_call: TRBJ1-2
v_call: TRBV7-9
clone_size: NA
cdr3_nt: TGTGCCAGCGGCCGGTCAAGCGGTGGCTACACCTTC
cdr3_aa: CASGRSSGGYTF

d_call: NA
j_call: TRBJ2-7
v_call: TRBV15
clone_size: NA
cdr3_nt: TGTGCCACCAGCCGTGAACGGCTACGAGGGCAGTACTTC
cdr3_aa: CATSRERLRGQYF

d_call: NA
j_call: TRBJ1-6
v_call: TRBV28
clone_size: NA
cdr3_nt: TGTGCCAGCAGTACCAGGGGAAATTCACCCCTCCACTTT
cdr3_aa: CASSTRGNSPLHF

d_call: NA
j_call: TRBJ2-7
v_call: TRBV5-5
clone_size: NA
cdr3_nt: TGTGCCAGCAGCTTGGCGACGGTCAACTCCTACGAGCAGTACTTC
cdr3_aa: CASSLATVNSYEQYF

d_call: TRBD1
j_call: TRBJ2-3
v_call: TRBV7-9
clone_size: NA
cdr3_nt: TGTGCCAGCAGCTTGGACAGGGCGGATACGCAGTATTTT
cdr3_aa: CASSLDRADTQYF

d_call: TRBD2
j_call: TRBJ2-5
v_call: TRBV7-2
clone_size: NA
cdr3_nt: TGTGCCAGCAGCTTCCCACGGGGGGGGGAAGAGACCCAGTACTTC
cdr3_aa: CASSFPRGGEETQYF

d_call: TRBD2
j_call: TRBJ2-4
v_call: TRBV2
clone_size: NA
cdr3_nt: TGTGCCAGCAGTGAAACGGGGGAGGGCATTCAGTACTTC
cdr3_aa: CASSETGEGIQYF

d_call: NA
j_call: TRBJ2-7
v_call: TRBV4-2
clone_size: NA
cdr3_nt: TGTGCCGGCAGCCAGACCGAAGGCTACGAGCAGTACTTC
cdr3_aa: CAGSQTEGYEQYF

d_call: NA
j_call: TRBJ1-4
v_call: TRBV19
clone_size: NA
cdr3_nt: TGTGCCAGTAGTCTAACAGGTTCTCATGCAACTAATGAAAAACTGTTTTTT
cdr3_aa: CASSLTGSHATNEKLFF

d_call: NA
j_call: TRBJ2-1
v_call: TRBV28
clone_size: medium-sized
cdr3_nt: TGTGCCAGCAGTTTAGGGAGTTACAATGAGCAGTTCTTC
cdr3_aa: CASSLGSYNEQFF

d_call: TRBD1
j_call: TRBJ1-2
v_call: TRBV2
clone_size: few
cdr3_nt: TGTGCCAGCAGCGGGACAGGGTTGAATGGCTACACCTTC
cdr3_aa: CASSGTGLNGYTF

d_call: NA
j_call: TRBJ1-2
v_call: TRBV14
clone_size: NA
cdr3_nt: TGTGCCAGCAGCTCCCGCAGGGATTTTGGCGGCTACACCTTC
cdr3_aa: CASSSRRDFGGYTF

d_call: NA
j_call: TRBJ2-2
v_call: TRBV5-1
clone_size: NA
cdr3_nt: TGCGCCAGCAGCACCGCCCTCGGGAACACCGGGGAGCTGTTTTTT
cdr3_aa: CASSTALGNTGELFF

d_call: NA
j_call: TRBJ2-3
v_call: TRBV19
clone_size: NA
cdr3_nt: TGTGCCAGTAGTATCGGTACGGGAGCAGATACGCAGTATTTT
cdr3_aa: CASSIGTGADTQYF